These 21 T cell receptor beta chains came from one sample sequenced in a study of spatial heterogeneity in lung cancer (dated by TCRdb to between 2018 and 2020). The time point label, read with the paper, signifies: sample taken at primary tumor resection. Library creation used 5' RACE. Sequencing took place on a NextSeq 500. In-frame beta chains were kept once TCRdb had trimmed the public reads at Q25 with fastp and called clones with MiXCR. CDR3 protein sequences are deduplicated, and each keeps its most common genes and DNA. The sample includes 30,000 to 45,000 distinct CDR3 sequences, with less than 9.5% observed a single time. Together, the top ten hold about 30% of the sample. The source was PBMCs, collected at surgery. These receptors originate from a female donor with early-stage non-small cell lung cancer.

This clonotype was counted many times. The chain has TRBV5-4 and TRBJ2-4, with TRBD1 as a possible D gene (6 bases). V was trimmed by 1 base and J by 0 bases, leaving 8 bases between them. The CDR3 has 15 residues. Germline V gene sequence: CDR1 SGHNT, CDR2 YYREEE (reference sequence). Here the CDR3 DNA reads TGTGCCAGCAGCTTGTGGACAGTAGCCAAAAACATTCAGTACTTC. Amino acids: CASSLWTVAKNIQYF. The full variable domain, its missing parts supplied by reference TRBV5-4 and TRBJ2-4, is ETGVTQSPTHLIKTRGQQVTLRCSSQSGHNTVSWYQQALGQGPQFIFQYYREEENGRGNFPPRFSGLQFPNYSSELNVNALELDDSALYLCASSLWTVAKNIQYFGAGTRLSVL.

This clonotype was seen ten or more times. The J gene is TRBJ1-1, the V gene TRBV20-1; D might be TRBD1 (5 bases). Germline CDR1 is DFQATT and CDR2 is SNEGSKA (reference sequence). V was shortened by 2 bases and J by 1 base, with 14 bases between the two germline ends. The CDR3 totals 15 residues. The CDR3 nucleotides read TGCAGTGCTAGACAACCCCAGGGACCGAACACTGAAGCTTTCTTT. The encoded protein is CSARQPQGPNTEAFF.

At least ten counts were recorded for this clonotype. The chain carries TRBV28 and TRBJ2-2; 8 bases align to TRBD1. Losses at the gene ends were 1 base for V and 7 bases for J; bases not matched to a gene: 5. From germline, CDR1 is MDHEN and CDR2 SYDVKM. The CDR3 runs 15 residues. CDR3: CASSLLRTGLGELFF. CDR3 coding DNA: TGTGCCAGCAGTTTATTAAGGACAGGGCTCGGGGAGCTGTTTTTT.

The V call is TRBV5-1, the J call TRBJ2-3; D is unclear. The CDR3 is 14 residues long. Per the germline V gene, CDR1 is SGHRS and CDR2 is YFSETQ. The V end lost 4 bases, the J end lost 4 bases, and 13 bases lay between the germline ends. CDR3 coding DNA: TGCGCCAGCAGCCCGGAGTCATCCCCAGATACGCAGTATTTT. Its protein product is CASSPESSPDTQYF.

This clonotype showed up many times. The genes are TRBV5-1 and TRBJ2-3; D ambiguous. Trimming shortened V by 5 bases and J by 4 bases, and 20 bases separated the two germline ends. Germline V CDR1 and CDR2: SGHRS, YFSETQ. There are 16 residues in the CDR3. The DNA for the CDR3 is TGCGCCAGCAGTGCTTGGCCTCTCGGCACAGCAGATACGCAGTATTTT. Its protein is CASSAWPLGTADTQYF.

This clonotype was detected many times. In nucleotides, the CDR3 is TGCGCCAGCAGCCAACTACACCTGGGTCAGCCCCAGCATTTT. Protein: CASSQLHLGQPQHF. The rearrangement uses TRBV4-1 and TRBJ1-5; D gene uncertain. Germline V lookup: CDR1 MGHRA, CDR2 YSYEKL. This CDR3 has 14 amino acids. The V end lost 2 bases, the J end lost 6 bases, and 11 bases lay between the germline ends.

The genes are TRBV7-2 and TRBJ2-7; D not resolved. The V gene's germline CDR1 is SGHTA and CDR2 FQGNSA. V was clipped by 4 bases and J by 1 base, with 5 bases between them. The CDR3 is 12 residues long. CDR3 DNA sequence: TGTGCCAGCAGCTCTATATCCTACGAGCAGTACTTC. Encoded protein: CASSSISYEQYF.

About this clonotype itself: A much larger clone lies a single base off, so this may be a read error. V and J are TRBV27 and TRBJ2-3; 11 bases are shared with TRBD2. CDR3 length: 16 amino acids. Germline CDR1 reads MNHEY; CDR2 reads SMNVEV (reference sequence). Trimming removed 5 bases from V and 0 bases from J; junction bases left unmatched: 4. The CDR3 protein is CASSTLAGESTDTQYF. For the CDR3, the DNA is TGTGCCAGCAGTACACTAGCGGGGGAAAGCACAGATACGCAGTATTTT.

This clonotype showed up just once. J is TRBJ1-1 and V is TRBV5-6; tentative D call: TRBD1 (5 bases). There are 16 residues in the CDR3. Germline V gives CDR1 SGHDT, CDR2 YYEEEE. V shed 4 bases and J shed 1 base, with 17 bases lying between them. CDR3: CASSVDTGTSNTEAFF. Here the CDR3 DNA reads TGTGCCAGCAGCGTAGACACCGGGACCTCGAACACTGAAGCTTTCTTT.

This clonotype was seen repeatedly, ten times or more. This CDR3 reads CASSKGVVQRKYEQYF. CDR3 nucleotide sequence: TGTGCCAGCAGCAAAGGGGTGGTCCAGCGCAAATACGAGCAGTACTTC. This rearrangement joins TRBV11-1 to TRBJ2-7; D may be TRBD1 (5 bases). Trimming took off 5 bases at V and 4 bases at J, with 21 bases between the two ends. Per germline, CDR1 SGHAT and CDR2 FQDESV (reference sequence). This CDR3 is 16 amino acids long.

With respect to this clonotype: This may stem from a read error, because a much larger clone lies one nucleotide away. The chain's CDR3 is CASSNGRGPTNEKLLF. The CDR3 nucleotides read TGCGCCAGCAGCAACGGGCGGGGGCCAACTAATGAAAAACTGCTTTTT. The chain has TRBV5-1 and TRBJ1-4; D possibly corresponds to TRBD1 (6 bases). Germline V gene data show CDR1 as SGHRS and CDR2 as YFSETQ. The CDR3 length is 16 residues.

This clonotype was observed a handful of times. This chain joins TRBV4-2 and TRBJ1-4, with D uncertain. The CDR3 totals 17 residues. V lost 2 bases, J lost 0 bases, and 13 bases lay in between. The V gene's germline CDR1 is LGHNA and CDR2 YNFKEQ. The CDR3 region has the DNA TGTGCCAGCAGCCAACGAGGAAGAGGCGCAACTAATGAAAAACTGTTTTTT. Translated: CASSQRGRGATNEKLFF.

This clonotype was seen repeatedly, ten times or more. The chain couples TRBV6-6 to TRBJ1-1; unclear D gene. This CDR3 spans 14 amino acids. The germline V gene encodes CDR1 MNHNY and CDR2 SVGAGI (reference sequence). V gave up 6 bases and J gave up 1 base, with 12 bases separating them. CDR3 loop: CASSPRRRNTEAFF. Written as DNA, the CDR3 is TGTGCCAGCAGCCCCAGACGAAGGAACACTGAAGCTTTCTTT.

DNA for the CDR3: TGTGCCAGCAGTCCTCCGGGACTAGCGGGAGGAGAGCAGTTCTTC. Protein sequence: CASSPPGLAGGEQFF. The chain employs TRBV6-5 and TRBJ2-1; 15 bases line up with TRBD2. The junction had 6 bases not matched to a gene; V was cut back by 5 bases and J by 10 bases. The germline V gene encodes CDR1 MNHEY and CDR2 SVGAGI. The CDR3 is made up of 15 amino acids.

This clonotype was recorded many times. The chain uses TRBV2 and TRBJ1-1; tentative D call: TRBD1 (5 bases). Trimming cost V 3 bases and J 1 base, with 6 bases left between them. The V gene's germline CDR1 is SNHLY and CDR2 FYNNEI. The CDR3 covers 13 residues. The CDR3 reads CASSDQGNTEAFF. In DNA, the CDR3 is TGTGCCAGCAGTGATCAGGGGAACACTGAAGCTTTCTTT.

This clonotype was counted many times. The rearrangement uses TRBV27 and TRBJ2-4; D might be TRBD1 or TRBD2, each matching 5 bases. The CDR3 runs to 14 residues. Germline CDR1 reads MNHEY; CDR2 reads SMNVEV (reference sequence). Trimming pared 6 bases from V and 5 bases from J, leaving 14 bases between. CDR3 protein: CASSLTGGENIQYF. As DNA, the CDR3 is TGTGCCAGCAGCCTTACTGGGGGTGAAAACATTCAGTACTTC.

The chain uses TRBV20-1 and TRBJ2-1; 10 nucleotides agree with TRBD1. With V trimmed by 2 bases and J by 6 bases, 4 bases remained unmatched. The V gene's germline CDR1 is DFQATT and CDR2 SNEGSKA (reference sequence). The CDR3 length is 14 residues. The CDR3 DNA reads as TGCAGTGCTAGATCGGACAGGGGGGCCAATGAGCAGTTCTTC. Amino acid sequence: CSARSDRGANEQFF.

Ten or more counts support this clonotype. The chain employs TRBV9 and TRBJ1-4; tentative D call: TRBD1 (6 bases). This CDR3 contains 16 residues. Trimming pared 1 base from V and 0 bases from J, leaving 10 bases between. CDR1 and CDR2 from the germline V gene are SGDLS and YYNGEE. The CDR3 coding sequence is TGTGCCAGCAGCGTACAGGGGCTTTCAACTAATGAAAAACTGTTTTTT. It translates to CASSVQGLSTNEKLFF.

V gene TRBV11-2 combines with J gene TRBJ2-1; no reliable D call. The CDR3 totals 15 residues. CDR1 SGHAT and CDR2 FQNNGV come from the germline V gene. Between the trimmed V and J ends, which lost 7 bases and 1 base, there was a span of 14 bases. CDR3 loop: CASTPWAASYNEQFF. The CDR3 DNA is TGTGCCAGCACCCCTTGGGCAGCGTCCTACAATGAGCAGTTCTTC.

This clonotype was detected many times. The rearrangement uses TRBV28 and TRBJ1-4; 7 bases are shared with TRBD1. Germline V gene data show CDR1 as MDHEN and CDR2 as SYDVKM. V dropped 5 bases and J dropped 6; count of bases not matched to a gene: 12. This CDR3 is built from 16 residues. CDR3 nucleotides: TGTGCCAGCAGTCTAAAGCCGGGACAGAGGGATGAAAAACTGTTTTTT. Its protein product is CASSLKPGQRDEKLFF.

In this sample, this clonotype turned up many times. The chain joins TRBV20-1 to TRBJ2-1; no clear D gene. CDR1 is DFQATT and CDR2 is SNEGSKA in the germline V gene (reference sequence). V was pared by 0 bases and J by 4 bases, with 13 bases between. The CDR3 runs to 15 residues. CDR3 protein: CSARDRWVQYNEQFF. DNA for the CDR3: TGCAGTGCTAGAGATCGGTGGGTGCAATACAATGAGCAGTTCTTC.